This is a list of T cell receptor beta chains from one sample in a study of post-analysis software for immune sequencing data. Each CDR3 protein gets one entry after TCRdb re-called the PCR reads with MiXCR. The profile shows roughly 670,000 distinct CDR3 sequences, over 45% of them singletons. Specimen: blood. The receptors were gathered from a girl aged 2 to 10 with multiple sclerosis. The CDR3 runs from the conserved cysteine through the conserved F or W. The order of the fields is J gene, V gene, CDR3 protein.

j_call: TRBJ2-4; v_call: TRBV13; cdr3_aa: CASSLGEPGQNIQYF
j_call: TRBJ1-4; v_call: TRBV6-1; cdr3_aa: CASEPTLHEKLFF
j_call: TRBJ2-5; v_call: TRBV28; cdr3_aa: CASSTGTQETQYF
j_call: TRBJ2-1; v_call: TRBV11-2; cdr3_aa: CASSPGGSQEQFF
j_call: TRBJ2-1; v_call: TRBV29-1; cdr3_aa: CSVTGLTVNYEQFF
j_call: TRBJ1-5; v_call: TRBV20-1; cdr3_aa: CSARAARGGLQPQHF
j_call: TRBJ2-5; v_call: TRBV28; cdr3_aa: CASSSPVIQETQYF
j_call: TRBJ2-1; v_call: TRBV4-1; cdr3_aa: CASSQELVSSYNEQFF
j_call: -; v_call: TRBV10-3; cdr3_aa: CAISDQGTETQYF
j_call: TRBJ1-2; v_call: TRBV4-1; cdr3_aa: CASSQDRGAIYGYTF
j_call: TRBJ2-7; v_call: TRBV14; cdr3_aa: CASSRGGGGYEQYF
j_call: TRBJ1-4; v_call: TRBV7-6; cdr3_aa: CASSPYRVDIEEKLFF
j_call: TRBJ2-5; v_call: TRBV7-9; cdr3_aa: CASSLWIGRIGETQYF
j_call: TRBJ2-5; v_call: TRBV6-5; cdr3_aa: CASSPRGRRTQYF
j_call: TRBJ2-3; v_call: TRBV10-3; cdr3_aa: CAISSSTDTQYF
j_call: TRBJ2-7; v_call: TRBV6-5; cdr3_aa: CASSYFRGSSEQYF
j_call: TRBJ1-1; v_call: TRBV9; cdr3_aa: CASSVEGSRGNTEAFF
j_call: TRBJ1-2; v_call: TRBV7-2; cdr3_aa: CASSLVPSNYGYTF
j_call: TRBJ2-1; v_call: TRBV15; cdr3_aa: CATSETSGRAYNEQFF
j_call: TRBJ2-7; v_call: TRBV14; cdr3_aa: CASSQVNRGEYEQYF
j_call: -; v_call: TRBV21-1; cdr3_aa: CASSNLGGTTEQYF
j_call: TRBJ2-3; v_call: TRBV5-1; cdr3_aa: CASSLALEYETDTQYF
j_call: TRBJ2-1; v_call: TRBV2; cdr3_aa: CASQGSGGSYNEQFF
j_call: TRBJ2-1; v_call: TRBV4-1; cdr3_aa: CASSQDTGARGGDNEQFF
j_call: TRBJ2-7; v_call: TRBV29-1; cdr3_aa: CSPTGGDKPYEQYF
j_call: TRBJ2-3; v_call: TRBV7-2; cdr3_aa: CASSSRLAGASTDTQYF
j_call: TRBJ2-5; v_call: TRBV20-1; cdr3_aa: CSARDSDEAGSDTQYF
j_call: -; v_call: TRBV20-1; cdr3_aa: CSAGRPGLVGETQYF
j_call: TRBJ2-5; v_call: TRBV4-1; cdr3_aa: CASSQLAGGPQETQYF
j_call: TRBJ1-5; v_call: TRBV6-2/TRBV6-3; cdr3_aa: CASSANRGLGNQPQHF
j_call: TRBJ2-1; v_call: TRBV9; cdr3_aa: CASSVGGQGGYNEQFF
j_call: TRBJ2-7; v_call: TRBV20-1; cdr3_aa: CSASSAGGYEQYF
j_call: TRBJ1-5; v_call: TRBV28; cdr3_aa: CASRTQGRSQPQHF
j_call: TRBJ2-3; v_call: TRBV4-2; cdr3_aa: CASSFSGGLTDTQYF
j_call: TRBJ1-2; v_call: TRBV7-9; cdr3_aa: CASSPPRGPRPYGYTF
j_call: TRBJ1-2; v_call: TRBV7-2; cdr3_aa: CASSFTGYPLYGYTF
j_call: TRBJ1-1; v_call: TRBV4-3; cdr3_aa: CASSDVGGGTEAFF
j_call: TRBJ2-3; v_call: TRBV29-1; cdr3_aa: CSVEGQGRTDTQYF
j_call: TRBJ2-5; v_call: TRBV2; cdr3_aa: CASGQRETQYF
j_call: TRBJ2-5; v_call: TRBV10-3; cdr3_aa: CAISQPGGQETQYF
j_call: TRBJ2-3; v_call: TRBV29-1; cdr3_aa: CSVADHVSTDTQYF
j_call: TRBJ2-1; v_call: TRBV6-2/TRBV6-3; cdr3_aa: CASSYLAGAEQFF
j_call: TRBJ2-1; v_call: TRBV24-1; cdr3_aa: CPTAYRGVEKNEQFF
j_call: TRBJ2-1; v_call: TRBV20-1; cdr3_aa: CSASPRTSTGEQFF
j_call: TRBJ2-7; v_call: TRBV27; cdr3_aa: CASTRTSGTYEQYF
j_call: TRBJ1-2; v_call: TRBV6-5; cdr3_aa: CASSSGITANYGYTF
j_call: TRBJ2-3; v_call: TRBV24-1; cdr3_aa: CATSDLVPGSTDTQYF
j_call: TRBJ2-3; v_call: TRBV7-2; cdr3_aa: CASSPTMGGSPFTDTQYF
j_call: TRBJ2-3; v_call: TRBV14; cdr3_aa: CASSQDLTDTQYF
j_call: TRBJ2-1; v_call: TRBV29-1; cdr3_aa: CSVARLAGGRDEQFF
j_call: TRBJ1-2; v_call: TRBV11-2; cdr3_aa: CASSPQRYGYTF
j_call: TRBJ1-5; v_call: TRBV27; cdr3_aa: CASSPRTNRDNQPQHF
j_call: TRBJ2-3; v_call: TRBV5-4; cdr3_aa: CASRPRTSEDTDTQYF
j_call: TRBJ2-5; v_call: TRBV12-3/TRBV12-4; cdr3_aa: CASSFPLATQETQYF
j_call: TRBJ2-7; v_call: TRBV4-1; cdr3_aa: CASSQDRGGYEQYF
j_call: TRBJ1-1; v_call: TRBV12-3/TRBV12-4; cdr3_aa: CASSISDGYTEAFF
j_call: TRBJ1-1; v_call: TRBV11-3; cdr3_aa: CASSPRGTDTEAFF
j_call: TRBJ2-3; v_call: TRBV20-1; cdr3_aa: CSASHRATDTQYF